These 24 T cell receptor beta chains were sequenced from one sample in a study of blood T cell repertoires in COVID-19. The table came from immunoSEQ multiplex PCR; TCRdb's copy has only in-frame clones and leaves some out. This table holds 200,000 or so clones, 85% to 90% found once. The sequencing input was PBMCs or T cells enriched from blood (not recorded which). These TCRs come from a woman between 40 and 50 years old with acute COVID-19.

This clone showed up just once. This chain joins TRBV15 and TRBJ2-7, with D possibly being TRBD2 (6 bases). This CDR3 contains 12 residues. The ends were cut back, 8 bases at V and 3 bases at J, with 11 bases in the middle. Germline CDR1 reads LNHNV; CDR2 reads YYDKDF (reference sequence). CDR3 protein: CATDGGYYEQYF. The CDR3 DNA sequence: TGTGCCACCGATGGGGGGTACTACGAGCAGTACTTC.

The chain recombines TRBV6-1 with TRBJ1-5, with 8 nucleotides matching TRBD1. Germline CDR1 reads MNHNS; CDR2 reads SASEGT. The CDR3 runs to 19 residues. Losses at the gene ends were 4 bases for V and 0 bases for J; bases not matched to a gene: 14. DNA for the CDR3: TGTGCCAGCAGTGGGCCCTCGACAGGGGAGAGGTATAGCAATCAGCCCCAGCATTTT. This gives the protein CASSGPSTGERYSNQPQHF.

The chain links TRBV5-4 to TRBJ1-4; D might be TRBD1 (6 bases). Germline assignment: CDR1 SGHNT and CDR2 YYREEE (reference sequence). There are 13 residues in the CDR3. Between the trimmed V and J ends, which lost 7 bases and 6 bases, there was a span of 13 bases. The CDR3 reads CASGGGADEKLFF. In DNA form, the CDR3 reads TGTGCCAGCGGTGGGGGGGCGGATGAAAAACTGTTTTTT.

The CDR3 region is CASSVGGISSTGELFF. Written as DNA, the CDR3 is TGTGCCAGCAGCGTGGGAGGGATTTCGTCCACCGGGGAGCTGTTTTTT. V and J are TRBV9 and TRBJ2-2, with 7 bases identical to TRBD2. Germline assignment: CDR1 SGDLS and CDR2 YYNGEE. The CDR3 totals 16 residues. V dropped 2 bases and J dropped 4; count of bases not matched to a gene: 8. Supplemented by reference TRBV9 and TRBJ2-2, the full variable domain reads DSGVTQTPKHLITATGQRVTLRCSPRSGDLSVYWYQQSLDQGLQFLIQYYNGEERAKGNILERFSAQQFPDLHSELNLSSLELGDSALYFCASSVGGISSTGELFFGEGSRLTVL.

The rearrangement uses TRBV5-1 and TRBJ1-1; no clear D gene. The CDR3 has 13 amino acids. Trimming removed 5 bases at V and 0 bases at J, with 8 bases between. The germline V gene encodes CDR1 SGHRS and CDR2 YFSETQ. CDR3 DNA sequence: TGCGCCAGCAGTCCACAGATGAACACTGAAGCTTTCTTT. Its protein is CASSPQMNTEAFF.

The CDR3 is CASSQGAGLYNEQFF. CDR3 sequence (DNA): TGCGCCAGCAGCCAAGGTGCGGGACTTTACAATGAGCAGTTCTTC. The chain combines TRBV4-3 with TRBJ2-1; a weak D match, TRBD2 (6 bases). Per the germline V gene, CDR1 is LGHNA and CDR2 is YSLEER. V lost 1 base and J lost 4, with 11 bases in between. CDR3 length: 15 amino acids.

The chain recombines TRBV2 with TRBJ2-3; no firm D call. The ends were cut back, 3 bases at V and 4 bases at J, with 11 bases in the middle. Germline CDR1 reads SNHLY; CDR2 reads FYNNEI. CDR3 length: 14 amino acids. The CDR3: CASSDPRSADTQYF. The CDR3 DNA is TGTGCCAGCAGTGATCCCCGATCAGCAGATACGCAGTATTTT. Variable domain in full (rest from reference TRBV2 and TRBJ2-3): EPEVTQTPSHQVTQMGQEVILRCVPISNHLYFYWYRQILGQKVEFLVSFYNNEISEKSEIFDDQFSVERPDGSNFTLKIRSTKLEDSAMYFCASSDPRSADTQYFGPGTRLTVL.

The chain combines TRBV18 with TRBJ1-1; 7 nucleotides match TRBD1. This CDR3 spans 18 amino acids. Trimming took 5 bases from V and 4 from J; bases not matched to a gene: 19. CDR1 and CDR2 from the germline V gene are KGHSH and LQKENI. CDR3: CASSELGKGARGLTEAFF. The CDR3 coding sequence is TGTGCCAGCTCAGAACTTGGAAAGGGGGCGCGGGGTCTCACTGAAGCTTTCTTT.

The chain joins TRBV4-1 to TRBJ2-7; D not certain. Germline CDR1 and CDR2: MGHRA and YSYEKL. CDR3 size: 14 residues. V was clipped by 1 base and J by 2 bases, with 9 bases between them. The CDR3 loop is CASSQGQSAYEQYF. The CDR3 DNA reads TGCGCCAGCAGCCAAGGTCAAAGCGCCTACGAGCAGTACTTC.

The CDR3 nucleotides are TGTGCCAGCAGCTTACAGGCGGGGGGTCCGGGTACGCAGTATTTT. Translated, it gives CASSLQAGGPGTQYF. The chain is built from TRBV7-3 and TRBJ2-3; 8 nucleotides align to TRBD2. V lost 2 bases to trimming and J lost 8 bases; unmatched junction nucleotides: 9. CDR1 and CDR2 (germline): SGHTA, FQGTGA. CDR3 length equals 15 residues.

This chain connects TRBV29-1 to TRBJ1-1, with D tentatively TRBD1 (5 bases). Germline V gene lookup returns CDR1 SQVTM and CDR2 ANQGSEA. The CDR3 contains 18 residues. Trimming removed 6 bases at V and 0 bases at J, with 26 bases between. The chain's CDR3 is CSVRDHPEGRNMNTEAFF. CDR3 in DNA: TGCAGCGTCAGGGACCACCCGGAGGGGAGGAATATGAACACTGAAGCTTTCTTT.

V usage is TRBV4-1 and J usage is TRBJ2-2; TRBD1 agrees at 12 bases. Germline loops: CDR1 MGHRA, CDR2 YSYEKL. J lost 1 base, V lost 2 bases, and 5 bases had no gene match. CDR3 length equals 18 residues. The CDR3 DNA follows: TGCGCCAGCAGCCAAACCGGGACAGGGGGCAGGAACACCGGGGAGCTGTTTTTT. Protein sequence: CASSQTGTGGRNTGELFF.

This chain uses TRBV5-4 with TRBJ2-1; 9 bases map to TRBD2. V shed 0 bases, J shed 13 bases, and the junction held 5 bases outside the gene matches. Looked up from germline, CDR1 is SGHNT and CDR2 is YYREEE (reference sequence). The CDR3 has 13 amino acids. The CDR3 DNA reads as TGTGCCAGCAGCTTGGTGGGTAGCGGGGGCCAGTTCTTC. Encoded protein: CASSLVGSGGQFF. The whole variable domain, filled in from reference TRBV5-4 and TRBJ2-1, reads ETGVTQSPTHLIKTRGQQVTLRCSSQSGHNTVSWYQQALGQGPQFIFQYYREEENGRGNFPPRFSGLQFPNYSSELNVNALELDDSALYLCASSLVGSGGQFFGPGTRLTVL.

The CDR3: CASSIRGQGAHGYTF. CDR3 bases: TGTGCCAGTAGTATAAGAGGGCAGGGGGCGCATGGCTACACCTTC. V gene TRBV19 combines with J gene TRBJ1-2, with 8 bases fitting TRBD1. This CDR3 has 15 amino acids. The germline CDR1 and CDR2 sequences are LNHDA and SQIVND (reference sequence). With V trimmed by 2 bases and J by 6 bases, 8 bases remained unmatched.

Here the CDR3 reads CASSLVTRASSYNSPLHF. The CDR3 DNA reads as TGTGCCAGCAGCTTAGTGACCAGGGCTAGCTCCTATAATTCACCCCTCCACTTT. The chain links TRBV7-8 to TRBJ1-6, with D maybe TRBD1 (5 bases). Germline CDR1 SGHVS, CDR2 FQNEAQ. Trimming pared 1 base from V and 0 bases from J, leaving 13 bases between. CDR3 length: 18 amino acids.

V usage is TRBV7-3 and J usage is TRBJ2-1; TRBD2 matches at 8 bases. V shed 5 bases, J shed 0 bases, and the junction held 6 bases outside the gene matches. The CDR3 is 16 amino acids. The V gene's germline CDR1 is SGHTA and CDR2 FQGTGA. The CDR3, as DNA: TGTGCCAGCAGCCTAGGCGGGGGGCCCTCCTACAATGAGCAGTTCTTC. Translated: CASSLGGGPSYNEQFF.

The chain combines TRBV6-4 with TRBJ2-7; no reliable D call. Germline-derived CDR1 and CDR2 are MRHNA and SNTAGT. Trimming took 5 bases from V and 4 from J, leaving 9 bases between them. This CDR3 is built from 12 residues. CDR3 residues: CASSFAEYEQYF. In nucleotides, the CDR3 is TGTGCCAGCAGTTTTGCGGAATACGAGCAGTACTTC.

This clone was seen only a few times. The genes are TRBV5-4 and TRBJ2-1; a possible D gene is TRBD2 (5 bases). The germline V and J ends were trimmed by 1 base and 6 bases, with 8 bases remaining between them. Germline V gives CDR1 SGHNT, CDR2 YYREEE (reference sequence). This CDR3 region has 13 residues. The CDR3 sequence: CASSLQRFNEQFF. DNA for the CDR3: TGTGCCAGCAGCTTGCAGCGGTTCAATGAGCAGTTCTTC. Full variable domain (outside the CDR3, taken from reference TRBV5-4 and TRBJ2-1): ETGVTQSPTHLIKTRGQQVTLRCSSQSGHNTVSWYQQALGQGPQFIFQYYREEENGRGNFPPRFSGLQFPNYSSELNVNALELDDSALYLCASSLQRFNEQFFGPGTRLTVL.

The gene calls are TRBV13 and TRBJ2-1, with D possibly TRBD1 on 5 matching bases. Germline CDR1 reads PRHDT; CDR2 reads FYEKMQ (reference sequence). V dropped 5 bases and J dropped 4 bases, with 9 bases sitting between them. The CDR3 consists of 13 residues. Here the CDR3 reads CASSLRQYNEQFF. CDR3 nucleotide sequence: TGTGCCAGCAGCCTAAGACAGTACAATGAGCAGTTCTTC.

The V and J genes are TRBV4-1 and TRBJ1-1, with D perhaps TRBD1 (6 bases). Germline values: CDR1 MGHRA, CDR2 YSYEKL. This CDR3 is 13 amino acids long. Trimming left V 1 base short and J 10 bases short, with 13 bases between. Here the CDR3 DNA reads TGCGCCAGCAGCCAAGTAGGGGGACGAGGAGCTTTCTTT. It translates to CASSQVGGRGAFF.

The chain has TRBV5-1 and TRBJ2-5; 7 bases fit TRBD1. Germline CDR1 reads SGHRS; CDR2 reads YFSETQ. The CDR3 spans 14 residues. V gave up 6 bases and J gave up 3 bases; unmatched junction bases: 8. CDR3 DNA sequence: TGCGCCAGCACCCTACCGGGACAGAAAGAGACCCAGTACTTC. Translated: CASTLPGQKETQYF.

The chain uses TRBV12-3 or TRBV12-4 and TRBJ1-1; D ambiguous. The V end lost 6 bases, the J end lost 3 bases, and 11 bases lay between the germline ends. The CDR3 consists of 13 residues. The CDR3 nucleotides are TGTGCCAGCAGCCCGGGAGCCTACACTGAAGCTTTCTTT. Its protein is CASSPGAYTEAFF.

The chain recombines TRBV20-1 with TRBJ1-1; the D is unclear. This CDR3 is 11 amino acids long. Trimming left V 3 bases short and J 4 bases short, with 6 bases between. The germline CDR1 and CDR2 sequences are DFQATT and SNEGSKA (reference sequence). The DNA for the CDR3 is TGCAGTGCTAGTTTGAGCACTGAAGCTTTCTTT. Translation gives CSASLSTEAFF.

The chain is built from TRBV3-1 (or the pseudogene TRBV3-2) and TRBJ2-5, with unresolved D. The CDR3 runs to 15 residues. With 2 bases removed from V and 7 bases from J, the gap between germline ends came to 17 bases. Germline-derived CDR1 and CDR2 are LGHDT and YNNKEL (reference sequence). The CDR3 loop is CASSQSHPPTGTQYF. CDR3 in DNA: TGTGCCAGCAGCCAATCTCACCCACCGACGGGGACCCAGTACTTC.